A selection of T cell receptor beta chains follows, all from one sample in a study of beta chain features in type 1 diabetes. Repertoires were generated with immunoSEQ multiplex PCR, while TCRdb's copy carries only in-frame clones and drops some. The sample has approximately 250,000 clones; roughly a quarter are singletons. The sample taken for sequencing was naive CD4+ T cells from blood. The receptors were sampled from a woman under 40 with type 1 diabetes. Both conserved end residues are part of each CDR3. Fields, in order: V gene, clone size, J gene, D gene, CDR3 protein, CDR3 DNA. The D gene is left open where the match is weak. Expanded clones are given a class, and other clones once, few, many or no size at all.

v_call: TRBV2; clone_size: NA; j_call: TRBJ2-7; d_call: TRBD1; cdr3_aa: CASRRVTGGFYEQYF; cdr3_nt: TGTGCCAGCAGGAGGGTGACAGGGGGCTTCTACGAGCAGTACTTC
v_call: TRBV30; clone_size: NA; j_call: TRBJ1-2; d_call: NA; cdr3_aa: CAWSERRNYGYTF; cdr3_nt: TGTGCCTGGAGCGAGAGGAGGAACTATGGCTACACCTTC
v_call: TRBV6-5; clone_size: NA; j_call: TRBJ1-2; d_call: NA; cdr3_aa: CASSYSSGNYGYTF; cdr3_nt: TGTGCCAGCAGTTACTCTTCGGGGAACTATGGCTACACCTTC
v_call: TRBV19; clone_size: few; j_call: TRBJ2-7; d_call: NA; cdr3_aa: CASSIGGDRSYEQYF; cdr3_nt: TGTGCCAGTAGTATTGGCGGGGACAGATCCTACGAGCAGTACTTC
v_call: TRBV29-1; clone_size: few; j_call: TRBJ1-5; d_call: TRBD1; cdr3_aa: CSVGGGAGQPQHF; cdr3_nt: TGCAGCGTTGGAGGGGGCGCGGGTCAGCCCCAGCATTTT
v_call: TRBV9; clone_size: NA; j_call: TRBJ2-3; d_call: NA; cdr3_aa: CASSSRGIADTQYF; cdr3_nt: TGTGCCAGCAGCAGTCGGGGTATTGCAGATACGCAGTATTTT
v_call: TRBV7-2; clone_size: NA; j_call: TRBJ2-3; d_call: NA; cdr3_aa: CASSISGQSTDTQYF; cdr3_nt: TGTGCCAGCAGCATCAGCGGGCAAAGCACAGATACGCAGTATTTT
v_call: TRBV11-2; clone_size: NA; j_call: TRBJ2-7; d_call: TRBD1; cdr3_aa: CASSLRTGDIVYEQYF; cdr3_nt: TGTGCCAGCAGCTTGCGGACAGGGGACATAGTCTACGAGCAGTACTTC
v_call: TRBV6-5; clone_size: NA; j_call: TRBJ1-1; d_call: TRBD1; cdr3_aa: CASSLRGPTEAFF; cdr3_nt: TGTGCCAGCAGTTTAAGGGGGCCTACTGAAGCTTTCTTT
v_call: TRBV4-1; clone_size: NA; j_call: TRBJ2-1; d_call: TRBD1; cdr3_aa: CASSQAGTGAYNEQFF; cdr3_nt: TGCGCCAGCAGCCAAGCCGGGACAGGGGCCTACAATGAGCAGTTCTTC
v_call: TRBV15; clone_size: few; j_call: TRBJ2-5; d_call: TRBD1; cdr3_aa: CATSRAQGSWQETQYF; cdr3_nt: TGTGCCACCAGCAGAGCACAGGGGAGTTGGCAAGAGACCCAGTACTTC
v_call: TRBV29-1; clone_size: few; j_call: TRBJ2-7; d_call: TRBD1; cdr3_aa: CSVVWLTGVSYEQYF; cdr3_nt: TGCAGCGTTGTCTGGCTGACAGGGGTCTCCTACGAGCAGTACTTC
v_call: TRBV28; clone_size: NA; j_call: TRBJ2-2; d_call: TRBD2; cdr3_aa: CASIQRGWSTGELFF; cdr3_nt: TGTGCCAGCATCCAGCGGGGGTGGAGCACCGGGGAGCTGTTTTTT
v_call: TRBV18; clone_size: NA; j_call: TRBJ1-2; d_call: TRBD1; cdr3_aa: CASSPYGQVDYGYTF; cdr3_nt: TGTGCCAGCTCACCATATGGACAGGTTGACTATGGCTACACCTTC
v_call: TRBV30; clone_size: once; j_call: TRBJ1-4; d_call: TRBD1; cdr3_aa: CAWSGTGVEKLFF; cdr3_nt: TGTGCCTGGAGTGGAACAGGGGTTGAAAAACTGTTTTTT
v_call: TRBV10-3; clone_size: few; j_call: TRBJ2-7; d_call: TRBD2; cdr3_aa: CAISGGDWTYEQYF; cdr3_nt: TGTGCCATCAGCGGGGGGGACTGGACCTACGAGCAGTACTTC
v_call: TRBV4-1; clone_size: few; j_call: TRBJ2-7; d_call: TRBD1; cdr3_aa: CASSRTGTGGYEQYF; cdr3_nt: TGCGCCAGCAGCCGAACCGGGACAGGGGGATACGAGCAGTACTTC
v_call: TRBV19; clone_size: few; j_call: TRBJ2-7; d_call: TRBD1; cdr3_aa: CASGDRDYEQYF; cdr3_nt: TGTGCGAGCGGGGACAGGGACTACGAGCAGTACTTC
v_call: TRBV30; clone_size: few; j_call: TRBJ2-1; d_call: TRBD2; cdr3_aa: CAWSITSGNIEQFF; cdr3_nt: TGTGCCTGGAGTATCACTAGCGGGAACATTGAGCAGTTCTTC
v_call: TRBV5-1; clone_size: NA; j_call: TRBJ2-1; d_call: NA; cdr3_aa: CASSLRPTASSYNEQFF; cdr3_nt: TGCGCCAGCAGCTTGCGGCCGACTGCGAGCTCCTACAATGAGCAGTTCTTC
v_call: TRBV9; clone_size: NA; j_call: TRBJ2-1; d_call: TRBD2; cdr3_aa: CASSVRELAGGYNEQFF; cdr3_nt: TGTGCCAGCAGCGTACGAGAACTAGCGGGAGGCTACAATGAGCAGTTCTTC
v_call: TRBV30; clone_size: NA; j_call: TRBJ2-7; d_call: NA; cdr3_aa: CAWDGGSYEQYF; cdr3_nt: TGTGCCTGGGACGGGGGATCCTACGAGCAGTACTTC